The 7 T cell receptor beta chains below all came from one sample that was sequenced in a study of blood T cell repertoires in COVID-19. Some clones are missing from TCRdb's copy, which holds only in-frame ones; the method was immunoSEQ multiplex PCR. The table includes 250,000 to 350,000 clones, about nine tenths detected once. Material for sequencing was PBMCs or T cells enriched from blood (not recorded which). The receptors here all came from a woman aged 50 to 60 who had recovered from COVID-19.

The gene calls are TRBV7-8 and TRBJ2-7; D unresolved. Germline-derived CDR1 and CDR2 are SGHVS and FQNEAQ. The V gene lost 1 base and the J gene lost 5 bases, with 9 bases spanning the gap. There are 13 residues in the CDR3. For the CDR3, the DNA is TGTGCCAGCAGCTTAGACCGGGTGGACGAGCAGTACTTC. This sequence encodes CASSLDRVDEQYF.

The chain has TRBV9 and TRBJ1-4; possibly TRBD1 for D (5 bases). CDR1 is SGDLS and CDR2 is YYNGEE in the germline V gene. The CDR3 length is 14 residues. Trimming removed 6 bases at V and 1 base at J, with 10 bases between. This chain's CDR3 is CASNGGLTNEKLFF. The CDR3 DNA sequence: TGTGCCAGCAACGGGGGACTAACTAATGAAAAACTGTTTTTT.

The CDR3 nucleotides are TGTGCCAGTAGGTCTATCGGACAGCCACAAGAGACCCAGTACTTC. It specifies CASRSIGQPQETQYF. V and J are TRBV19 and TRBJ2-5; tentative D call: TRBD1 (6 bases). Germline V gene data show CDR1 as LNHDA and CDR2 as SQIVND (reference sequence). There are 15 residues in the CDR3. The V end lost 6 bases, the J end lost 2 bases, and 16 bases lay between the germline ends.

The chain is built from TRBV18 and TRBJ2-7; 7 bases are shared with TRBD1. Germline values: CDR1 KGHSH, CDR2 LQKENI. CDR3 length equals 17 residues. The V gene end was trimmed by 3 bases and the J gene end by 6 bases; junction bases not matched to a gene: 17. For the CDR3, the DNA is TGTGCCAGCTCACCCCTCCAACGAACAGGGGCGGCTTCCGAGCAGTACTTC. Its translation is CASSPLQRTGAASEQYF.

This chain joins TRBV5-1 and TRBJ2-7; 8 bases agree with TRBD1. Germline trimming cut 0 bases from V and 1 base from J; bases unmatched to any gene: 3. This CDR3 spans 15 amino acids. In germline, CDR1 is SGHRS, CDR2 YFSETQ. The CDR3 sequence is CASSLVTGVSYEQYF. In DNA form, the CDR3 reads TGCGCCAGCAGCTTGGTGACAGGGGTTTCCTACGAGCAGTACTTC.

The V gene is TRBV10-1, the J gene TRBJ2-3, with 12 bases lining up with TRBD2. CDR3 length: 15 residues. Losses at the gene ends were 6 bases for V and 3 bases for J; bases not matched to a gene: 4. The germline CDR1 and CDR2 sequences are WNHNN and SYGVQD (reference sequence). The CDR3 spells CASSAGTSGTDTQYF. Written as DNA, the CDR3 is TGCGCCAGCAGCGCCGGGACTAGCGGGACAGATACGCAGTATTTT.

The rearrangement joins TRBV27 to TRBJ2-7; perhaps TRBD1 as D (6 bases). Germline loops: CDR1 MNHEY, CDR2 SMNVEV (reference sequence). This CDR3 spans 13 amino acids. V was clipped by 3 bases and J by 5 bases, with 11 bases between them. For the CDR3, the DNA is TGTGCCAGCAGTTTGCGGCAGGGGAACGAGCAGTACTTC. The encoded protein is CASSLRQGNEQYF.